This TCR beta chain was identified in a study of pediatric ulcerative colitis. Study-level information: Disease was pancolitis in several and left-sided in two, histology-confirmed.

On this clone itself: Its specificity is unknown.

Whole-study findings and limits: Repertoires came from total lymphocyte DNA, not specific subsets.

Data came from immunoSEQ multiplex PCR; TCRdb stores just in-frame clones and leaves some out. The data contain 32,000 or so clones, almost 85% of them singletons. The V gene lost 2 bases and the J gene lost 8 bases, with 13 bases spanning the gap. Germline V gives CDR1 SGHDT, CDR2 YYEEEE. The CDR3 is 13 amino acids. The sample consisted of blood. The genes are TRBV5-6 and TRBJ1-2; TRBD1 might be the D (5 bases). This TCR came from a boy younger than 18 with severe ulcerative colitis. CDR3 protein: CASSFGQGWGYTF. The CDR3 region has the DNA TGTGCCAGCAGCTTTGGGCAGGGATGGGGCTACACCTTC.